Below are 29 T cell receptor beta chains sequenced from a single sample in a study of blood T cells in healthy people across ages. Primers used in a second PCR of about 7 to 12 cycles were a sample-barcoded 5' primer and a J-beta primer mix. TCRdb reprocessed the 5' RACE reads with MiXCR, giving one entry per CDR3 protein. The sample shows some 710,000 distinct CDR3 sequences, about a fifth of them seen only once. Source material: blood. The receptors stem from a man in his 70s in good health.

Only a few counts were recorded for this clonotype. One end of the junction varies from germline; a read error may be responsible. The chain is built from TRBV7-8 and TRBJ2-5, with D unclear. CDR1 is SGHVS and CDR2 is FQNEAQ in the germline V gene. CDR3 length equals 12 residues. CDR3 loop: CASSPAPCPEFF. The DNA for the CDR3 is TGTGCCAGCAGCCCCGCCCCATGCCCGGAATTCTTC. The entire variable domain, with the rest obtained from reference TRBV7-8 and TRBJ2-5, is as follows: GAGVSQSPRYKVAKRGQDVALRCDPISGHVSLFWYQQALGQGPEFLTYFQNEAQLDKSGLPSDRFFAERPEGSVSTLKIQRTQQEDSAVYLCASSPAPCPEFFGPGTRLLVL.

This clonotype was seen only a few times. The V gene is TRBV20-1, the J gene TRBJ2-1, with 8 bases fitting TRBD2. This CDR3 contains 13 residues. V dropped 3 bases and J dropped 9; count of bases not matched to a gene: 7. CDR1 DFQATT and CDR2 SNEGSKA come from the germline V gene (reference sequence). The CDR3 region has the DNA TGCAGTGCTAGTGAGCGGGAGAAACGTGAGCAGTTCTTC. Protein: CSASEREKREQFF.

This clonotype was counted a single time. The CDR3: CSARESNGGLQETQYF. DNA of the CDR3: TGCAGTGCTAGAGAATCGAACGGGGGGCTTCAAGAGACCCAGTACTTC. The V call is TRBV20-1, the J call TRBJ2-5, with D possibly being TRBD2 (7 bases). CDR3 length equals 16 residues. V shed 0 bases and J shed 2 bases, with 16 bases lying between them. Germline V gene data show CDR1 as DFQATT and CDR2 as SNEGSKA (reference sequence).

The sample holds a few counts of this clonotype. The chain has TRBV5-1 and TRBJ2-3; D is unresolved. CDR1 SGHRS and CDR2 YFSETQ come from the germline V gene. This CDR3 contains 16 residues. V dropped 5 bases and J dropped 0 bases, with 16 bases sitting between them. The CDR3 nucleotides read TGCGCCAGCAGAAACATACAACTAACTAGCACAGATACGCAGTATTTT. It specifies CASRNIQLTSTDTQYF. The whole variable domain, remainder taken from reference TRBV5-1 and TRBJ2-3, is KAGVTQTPRYLIKTRGQQVTLSCSPISGHRSVSWYQQTPGQGLQFLFEYFSETQRNKGNFPGRFSGRQFSNSRSEMNVSTLELGDSALYLCASRNIQLTSTDTQYFGPGTRLTVL.

The chain recombines TRBV7-9 with TRBJ1-6, with D tentatively TRBD1 (6 bases). Germline V gives CDR1 SEHNR, CDR2 FQNEAQ (reference sequence). V was pared by 5 bases and J by 7 bases, with 15 bases between. The CDR3 spans 15 residues. The CDR3 sequence is CASSSSTGLNSPLHF. CDR3 bases: TGTGCCAGCAGCAGCTCAACAGGGTTGAATTCACCCCTCCACTTT.

This chain links TRBV12-3 or TRBV12-4 with TRBJ1-5; 7 bases are shared with TRBD1. Trimming removed 0 bases from V and 7 bases from J; junction bases left unmatched: 9. The CDR3 runs to 16 residues. CDR3 region: CASSLAQGEGRQPQHF. The CDR3 coding sequence is TGTGCCAGCAGTTTAGCCCAGGGGGAAGGAAGGCAGCCCCAGCATTTT.

The chain recombines TRBV20-1 with TRBJ2-5, with D perhaps TRBD2 (6 bases). This CDR3 spans 17 amino acids. Germline V CDR1 and CDR2: DFQATT, SNEGSKA (reference sequence). Trimming removed 2 bases at V and 4 bases at J, with 23 bases between. CDR3 residues: CSARRAWAGRFRETQYF. The CDR3 DNA is TGCAGTGCTAGAAGGGCTTGGGCAGGGAGGTTTCGAGAGACCCAGTACTTC.

This chain connects TRBV29-1 to TRBJ2-3, with TRBD2 matching over 12 bases. The CDR3 is made up of 16 amino acids. Germline values: CDR1 SQVTM, CDR2 ANQGSEA. V shed 7 bases, J shed 4 bases, and the junction held 12 bases outside the gene matches. In DNA form, the CDR3 reads TGCAGCGCCCGAAGGACTAGCGGGAACTCAGCAGATACGCAGTATTTT. This sequence encodes CSARRTSGNSADTQYF.

This chain links TRBV27 with TRBJ1-1, with a weak D call TRBD1 (6 bases). The ends were cut back, 6 bases at V and 6 bases at J, with 17 bases in the middle. Germline loops: CDR1 MNHEY, CDR2 SMNVEV (reference sequence). The CDR3 extends over 14 amino acids. The CDR3 DNA follows: TGTGCCAGCAGGCGGGGGGCAGGTACCCCTGAAGCTTTCTTT. Translating gives CASRRGAGTPEAFF.

This sequence joins TRBV2 and TRBJ2-2; D remains unclear. Trimming stripped 5 bases from V and 4 bases from J, with 17 bases between. This CDR3 has 16 residues. The V gene's germline CDR1 is SNHLY and CDR2 FYNNEI. Here the CDR3 reads CASSFLVAGFTGELFF. The CDR3 bases are TGTGCCAGCAGTTTCCTAGTTGCCGGTTTCACCGGGGAGCTGTTTTTT.

In this sample, this clonotype turned up once. V gene TRBV6-5 combines with J gene TRBJ1-2; D is unclear. The CDR3 sequence is 11 residues long. Between the trimmed V and J ends, which lost 8 bases and 7 bases, there was a span of 11 bases. Germline CDR1 and CDR2: MNHEY and SVGAGI. The CDR3 DNA reads as TGTGCCAGCCGTGCGAATTCTGGCTACACCTTC. It translates to CASRANSGYTF.

There are a few counts of this clonotype. A read error is possible here, since a much larger clone lies one base away. The chain employs TRBV29-1 and TRBJ1-2, with D possibly TRBD1 on 5 matching bases. The ends were cut back, 7 bases at V and 0 bases at J, with 12 bases in the middle. CDR3 size: 13 residues. Germline CDR1 is SQVTM and CDR2 is ANQGSEA. The CDR3 nucleotides read TGCAGCGCCCTGACAGTGTCTAACTATGGCTACACCTTC. Translated, it gives CSALTVSNYGYTF.

In its sample, this clonotype was seen many times. J is TRBJ2-4 and V is TRBV14; D gene ambiguous. The germline CDR1 and CDR2 sequences are SGHDN and FVKESK. With 4 bases removed from V and 3 bases from J, the gap between germline ends came to 13 bases. The CDR3 has 15 residues. The CDR3 nucleotides read TGTGCCAGCAGCCCCTCTGGAGCGAGCAAAAACATTCAGTACTTC. It specifies CASSPSGASKNIQYF.

A few counts support this clonotype. V gene TRBV5-1 combines with J gene TRBJ2-2; TRBD2 agrees at 7 bases. Germline trimming cut 0 bases from V and 4 bases from J; bases unmatched to any gene: 3. This CDR3 comprises 15 residues. The V gene's germline CDR1 is SGHRS and CDR2 YFSETQ. CDR3 nucleotides: TGCGCCAGCAGCTTGGCTAGCGGCCCCACCGGGGAGCTGTTTTTT. Its protein is CASSLASGPTGELFF.

For the CDR3, the DNA is TGCGCCAGCAGCTTGGTGGTGTTAGGGGCCAATGAGCAGTTCTTC. It specifies CASSLVVLGANEQFF. This chain uses TRBV5-1 with TRBJ2-1; tentatively, D is TRBD1 (5 bases). With 0 bases removed from V and 6 bases from J, the gap between germline ends came to 13 bases. CDR1 and CDR2 from the germline V gene are SGHRS and YFSETQ. CDR3 size: 15 residues.

V is TRBV5-1 and J is TRBJ2-1; a possible D gene is TRBD2 (6 bases). Germline V lookup: CDR1 SGHRS, CDR2 YFSETQ. Trimming took off 1 base at V and 7 bases at J, with 15 bases between the two ends. The CDR3 has 15 residues. CDR3 nucleotides: TGCGCCAGCAGCTTGAGTCCGGGACGGGAGAATGAGCAGTTCTTC. This translates into CASSLSPGRENEQFF.

The genes are TRBV7-9 and TRBJ1-2; TRBD1 matches at 9 bases. The germline gives CDR1 SEHNR, CDR2 FQNEAQ (reference sequence). V was pared by 6 bases and J by 4 bases, with 12 bases of the junction left unmatched. The CDR3 totals 16 residues. The CDR3 nucleotides are TGTGCCAGCAGACAGGGACAGGGCGATTCATTCTATGGCTACACCTTC. Its protein is CASRQGQGDSFYGYTF. Complete variable domain (other parts from reference TRBV7-9 and TRBJ1-2): DTGVSQNPRHKITKRGQNVTFRCDPISEHNRLYWYRQTLGQGPEFLTYFQNEAQLEKSRLLSDRFSAERPKGSFSTLEIQRTEQGDSAMYLCASRQGQGDSFYGYTFGSGTRLTVV.

This clonotype came up many times. The chain combines TRBV9 with TRBJ2-5; TRBD2 agrees at 10 bases. This CDR3 has 14 residues. V shed 3 bases and J 3 bases; nucleotides not matched to a gene: 2. The germline V gene has CDR1 SGDLS and CDR2 YYNGEE. The CDR3: CASSGTSGEETQYF. As DNA, the CDR3 is TGTGCCAGCAGCGGGACTAGCGGAGAAGAGACCCAGTACTTC.

The table lists this clonotype with a count of one. Germline and junction disagree at one end, which may indicate a read error. The rearrangement uses TRBV10-3 and TRBJ2-7; D not resolved. In germline, CDR1 is ENHRY, CDR2 SYGVKD. The CDR3 extends over 12 amino acids. CDR3 loop: CAISESSYKQYF. The CDR3 DNA reads TGTGCCATCAGTGAGTCAAGCTACAAGCAGTACTTC.

This clonotype showed up just a few times. The J gene is TRBJ2-1, the V gene TRBV5-1, with a tentative D call TRBD1 (6 bases). The germline V and J ends were trimmed by 2 bases and 7 bases, with 10 bases remaining between them. From germline, CDR1 is SGHRS and CDR2 YFSETQ. This CDR3 contains 13 residues. The CDR3, as DNA: TGCGCCAGCAGCTTACAGGGTTTTAATGAGCAGTTCTTC. Residues: CASSLQGFNEQFF.

This clonotype was found a few times. The chain couples TRBV12-3 or TRBV12-4 to TRBJ2-5, with 12 bases identical to TRBD2. V gave up 5 bases and J gave up 5 bases; unmatched junction bases: 6. This CDR3 has 15 residues. The CDR3 DNA follows: TGTGCCAGCAGTCTTCCTAGCGGGGGGGCTGAGACCCAGTACTTC. Its protein product is CASSLPSGGAETQYF.

This clonotype was counted only a few times. The chain carries TRBV7-8 and TRBJ2-3; unclear D gene. The CDR3 is 15 amino acids. The germline V and J ends were trimmed by 8 bases and 2 bases, with 17 bases remaining between them. CDR1 and CDR2 from the germline V gene are SGHVS and FQNEAQ. This CDR3 reads CASVLVGVLTDTQYF. The DNA of the CDR3 is TGTGCCAGCGTCCTTGTCGGAGTTCTCACAGATACGCAGTATTTT.

The sample holds a few counts of this clonotype. The chain combines TRBV7-9 with TRBJ2-3; maybe TRBD2 (5 bases). Germline V CDR1 and CDR2: SEHNR, FQNEAQ (reference sequence). The CDR3 is 15 residues long. V dropped 6 bases and J dropped 0 bases, with 13 bases sitting between them. This chain's CDR3 is CASSSDWKSTDTQYF. The CDR3 coding sequence is TGTGCCAGCAGTTCGGACTGGAAAAGCACAGATACGCAGTATTTT.

The sample holds one count of this clonotype. The chain carries TRBV9 and TRBJ2-3; 7 nucleotides agree with TRBD1. Germline loops: CDR1 SGDLS, CDR2 YYNGEE. This CDR3 spans 16 amino acids. The ends lost 4 bases at V and 2 bases at J; junction bases unmatched: 10. The CDR3, as DNA: TGTGCCAGCAGCACCGACCGGGACAGACCCACAGATACGCAGTATTTT. It yields the protein CASSTDRDRPTDTQYF.

The CDR3 coding sequence is TGCAGTCCTATCCGAAGGGGGGAAGCCAAAAACATTCAGTACTTC. Protein: CSPIRRGEAKNIQYF. The rearrangement uses TRBV20-1 and TRBJ2-4; D is perhaps TRBD1 or TRBD2 (6 bases each). V lost 8 bases to trimming and J lost 0 bases, with 17 bases between them. CDR3 length equals 15 residues. Germline lookup yields CDR1 DFQATT and CDR2 SNEGSKA (reference sequence).

This clonotype was seen a handful of times. The chain couples TRBV11-2 to TRBJ2-3; 9 nucleotides align to TRBD2. Per germline, CDR1 SGHAT and CDR2 FQNNGV. V shed 5 bases and J 8 bases; nucleotides not matched to a gene: 8. This CDR3 is 14 amino acids long. The CDR3 nucleotides are TGTGCCAGCAGCCTCCGACTAGCGGCTGCTACGCAGTATTTT. This codes for CASSLRLAAATQYF.

The V call is TRBV7-2, the J call TRBJ2-5; possibly TRBD1 for D (6 bases). The CDR3 runs to 15 residues. The germline V gene has CDR1 SGHTA and CDR2 FQGNSA. V dropped 1 base and J dropped 5 bases, with 14 bases sitting between them. The CDR3 loop reads CASSLGDTMLETQYF. CDR3 sequence (DNA): TGTGCCAGCAGCTTAGGGGACACCATGTTGGAGACCCAGTACTTC.

This clonotype was detected only a few times. The V gene is TRBV12-3 or TRBV12-4, the J gene TRBJ2-3; 7 bases agree with TRBD1. Trimming took 1 base from V and 5 from J; bases not matched to a gene: 3. The CDR3 length is 14 residues. CDR3 in amino acids: CASSLVPGGDTQYF. The CDR3 DNA reads TGTGCCAGCAGTTTAGTTCCAGGGGGAGATACGCAGTATTTT.

In this sample, this clonotype turned up a few times. The rearrangement uses TRBV10-3 and TRBJ2-1; the D gene is possibly TRBD1 (5 bases). CDR3 length: 13 amino acids. Germline CDR1 and CDR2: ENHRY and SYGVKD. The V end lost 6 bases, the J end lost 10 bases, and 16 bases lay between the germline ends. CDR3 in amino acids: CAISSDQGEEQFF. DNA of the CDR3: TGTGCCATCAGCTCCGATCAGGGCGAGGAGCAGTTCTTC.